The 6 T cell receptor beta chains below all came from one sample that was sequenced in a study of early T cells in non-severe SARS-CoV-2 infection. In TCRdb, the 5' RACE reads were re-called with MiXCR into one record per CDR3 protein. There are tens of thousands of distinct CDR3 sequences in the sample; 9% to 15% occur only once, and around 7% lies in the top ten. Material: whole blood. Receptors were obtained from an adult who was a healthcare worker with PCR-confirmed SARS-CoV-2 infection or an uninfected control (not recorded which).

This clonotype was detected only a few times. J is TRBJ1-2 and V is TRBV2; no firm D call. Germline lookup yields CDR1 SNHLY and CDR2 FYNNEI. The ends were cut back, 5 bases at V and 4 bases at J, with 11 bases in the middle. The CDR3 sequence is 13 residues long. Here the CDR3 DNA reads TGTGCCAGCAGTCGTGATCCCGTCTATGGCTACACCTTC. This codes for CASSRDPVYGYTF.

V and J are TRBV6-2 or TRBV6-3 and TRBJ1-5; perhaps TRBD1 as D (5 bases). The CDR3 extends over 13 amino acids. V was clipped by 5 bases and J by 3 bases, with 8 bases between them. Germline-derived CDR1 and CDR2 are MNHEY and SVGEGT. In nucleotides, the CDR3 is TGTGCCAGCAGTCCAGGGCTCAATCAGCCCCAGCATTTT. It is translated as CASSPGLNQPQHF.

V usage is TRBV12-3 or TRBV12-4 and J usage is TRBJ1-1; D perhaps matches TRBD1 (5 bases). This CDR3 region has 12 residues. Trimming shortened V by 3 bases and J by 9 bases, and 11 bases separated the two germline ends. The CDR3 is CASSFSQGKAFF. For the CDR3, the DNA is TGTGCCAGCAGTTTTTCGCAGGGCAAAGCTTTCTTT.

The gene calls are TRBV9 and TRBJ2-1; 10 bases line up with TRBD2. The CDR3 is 17 residues long. In germline, CDR1 is SGDLS, CDR2 YYNGEE. With 1 base clipped from V and 7 bases from J, the junction kept 11 bases outside the gene matches. CDR3 sequence (DNA): TGTGCCAGCAGCGTATCCGGTTGGACTAGCGGCGGTAATGAGCAGTTCTTC. It is translated as CASSVSGWTSGGNEQFF. Full variable domain (outside the CDR3, taken from reference TRBV9 and TRBJ2-1): DSGVTQTPKHLITATGQRVTLRCSPRSGDLSVYWYQQSLDQGLQFLIQYYNGEERAKGNILERFSAQQFPDLHSELNLSSLELGDSALYFCASSVSGWTSGGNEQFFGPGTRLTVL.

This clonotype was observed many times. The chain links TRBV27 to TRBJ2-7; the match to TRBD2 covers 8 bases. From germline, CDR1 is MNHEY and CDR2 SMNVEV (reference sequence). With 3 bases clipped from V and 6 bases from J, the junction kept 4 bases outside the gene matches. The length of the CDR3 is 13 residues. This chain's CDR3 is CASSFSGSSEQYF. The CDR3 DNA follows: TGTGCCAGCAGTTTCAGCGGGAGTAGCGAGCAGTACTTC.

This clonotype was recorded a few times. CDR3 in DNA: TGTGCCAGCAGCTTCGACCAAGGACTAGCGTCCCCCTACGAGCAGTACTTC. It yields the protein CASSFDQGLASPYEQYF. The chain is built from TRBV11-2 and TRBJ2-7; TRBD2 matches at 9 bases. With V trimmed by 3 bases and J by 2 bases, 11 bases remained unmatched. Looked up from germline, CDR1 is SGHAT and CDR2 is FQNNGV. This CDR3 has 17 amino acids. Complete variable domain (other parts from reference TRBV11-2 and TRBJ2-7): EAGVAQSPRYKIIEKRQSVAFWCNPISGHATLYWYQQILGQGPKLLIQFQNNGVVDDSQLPKDRFSAERLKGVDSTLKIQPAKLEDSAVYLCASSFDQGLASPYEQYFGPGTRLTVT.